What follows are 26 T cell receptor beta chains derived from one specimen sequenced in a study of control samples from healthy donors and cancer patients. TCRdb's table, derived via immunoSEQ multiplex PCR, lists solely in-frame clones and lacks some. The data hold around 94,000 clones, with approximately 93% observed a single time. The source material was blood. The receptors stem from a woman in her thirties in good health.

This clone was picked up one time. The V and J genes are TRBV11-2 and TRBJ1-5; D ambiguous. V was clipped by 1 base and J by 0 bases, with 7 bases between them. CDR3 length: 15 residues. Germline assignment: CDR1 SGHAT and CDR2 FQNNGV. The CDR3 coding sequence is TGTGCCAGCAGCTTAGGGGTAAATAGCAATCAGCCCCAGCATTTT. Amino acid sequence: CASSLGVNSNQPQHF.

The rearrangement joins TRBV12-5 to TRBJ1-2, with TRBD1 matching over 8 bases. Germline loops: CDR1 LGHNT, CDR2 FRNRAP. V gave up 8 bases and J gave up 7 bases; unmatched junction bases: 21. The length of the CDR3 is 17 residues. The CDR3 coding sequence is TGTGCTAGTAGGGGGATTTTTGGCAGGGGGCTTTTAAGTGGCTACACCTTC. It is translated as CASRGIFGRGLLSGYTF.

This clone was seen a single time. The chain combines TRBV10-3 with TRBJ1-5, with D perhaps matching TRBD1 (5 bases). The CDR3 loop spans 14 amino acids. The germline CDR1 and CDR2 sequences are ENHRY and SYGVKD. The V end was cut by 3 bases, the J end by 4 bases, with 10 bases between. Here the CDR3 reads CAISDSGLNQPQHF. The CDR3 DNA reads TGTGCCATCAGTGATTCAGGGCTTAATCAGCCCCAGCATTTT.

The chain recombines TRBV2 with TRBJ2-2, with TRBD1 matching over 7 bases. J was trimmed by 4 bases and V by 5 bases; bases with no gene match: 7. CDR1 and CDR2 from the germline V gene are SNHLY and FYNNEI. This CDR3 is 15 amino acids long. The DNA of the CDR3 is TGTGCCAGCAGTTCTGAACAGGGGCTCACCGGGGAGCTGTTTTTT. Amino acids: CASSSEQGLTGELFF.

V and J are TRBV9 and TRBJ2-3; 8 bases line up with TRBD2. This CDR3 has 16 amino acids. Germline trimming cut 5 bases from V and 2 bases from J; bases unmatched to any gene: 10. Germline CDR1 is SGDLS and CDR2 is YYNGEE. CDR3 amino acids: CASSGESGGTTDTQYF. In DNA, the CDR3 is TGTGCCAGCAGTGGGGAGAGCGGGGGAACCACAGATACGCAGTATTTT. Looking up the rest from reference TRBV9 and TRBJ2-3 gives the full variable domain: DSGVTQTPKHLITATGQRVTLRCSPRSGDLSVYWYQQSLDQGLQFLIQYYNGEERAKGNILERFSAQQFPDLHSELNLSSLELGDSALYFCASSGESGGTTDTQYFGPGTRLTVL.

Notes on this clone: The same CDR3 can be traced to other DNA sequences in this sample. The V and J genes are TRBV4-2 and TRBJ1-2, with a tentative D call TRBD1 (5 bases). Germline CDR1 LGHNA, CDR2 YNFKEQ. The CDR3 covers 16 residues. The V end was cut by 4 bases, the J end by 7 bases, with 22 bases between. CDR3 residues: CASSPPTDSGLGGYTF. The CDR3 coding sequence is TGTGCCAGCAGCCCTCCGACCGACAGTGGGCTCGGTGGCTACACCTTC.

The chain uses TRBV28 and TRBJ1-1, with D possibly matching TRBD1 (5 bases). The V and J ends lost 10 bases and 0 bases respectively, with 18 bases between them. Germline V gives CDR1 MDHEN, CDR2 SYDVKM. CDR3 length equals 15 residues. The CDR3 is CATQMGGSMNTEAFF. The CDR3 coding sequence is TGTGCCACGCAAATGGGGGGTTCCATGAACACTGAAGCTTTCTTT.

This clone occurred a few times. The chain joins TRBV5-1 to TRBJ2-3; TRBD1 agrees at 9 bases. V lost 4 bases and J lost 2; bases outside the gene matches: 5. Germline loops: CDR1 SGHRS, CDR2 YFSETQ. CDR3 length: 15 amino acids. CDR3 amino acids: CASSTQGADTDTQYF. The DNA of the CDR3 is TGCGCCAGCAGCACACAGGGGGCCGACACAGATACGCAGTATTTT.

The chain employs TRBV2 and TRBJ2-4; TRBD2 aligns across 12 bases. The germline V gene has CDR1 SNHLY and CDR2 FYNNEI. This CDR3 has 16 amino acids. The V and J ends lost 6 bases and 0 bases, in that order; junction bases with no gene match: 3. The CDR3 is CASRGLAGLAKNIQYF. The CDR3 bases are TGTGCCAGCAGGGGACTAGCGGGCTTAGCCAAAAACATTCAGTACTTC.

This clone was found once. The chain uses TRBV3-1 (or the pseudogene TRBV3-2) and TRBJ2-1; maybe TRBD2 (5 bases). Trimming removed 0 bases from V and 4 bases from J, with 19 bases in between. The CDR3 is made up of 18 amino acids. In germline, CDR1 is LGHDT, CDR2 YNNKEL (reference sequence). CDR3 DNA: TGTGCCAGCAGCCAAGATACTCCGGTCCAGAGGAGGTACAATGAGCAGTTCTTC. Translation gives CASSQDTPVQRRYNEQFF.

The chain carries TRBV19 and TRBJ1-1; weak D call: TRBD1 (5 bases). The CDR3 is made up of 15 amino acids. The V gene lost 2 bases and the J gene lost 0 bases, with 10 bases spanning the gap. CDR1 is LNHDA and CDR2 is SQIVND in the germline V gene (reference sequence). Here the CDR3 reads CASSIMGQLNTEAFF. In DNA form, the CDR3 reads TGTGCCAGTAGTATAATGGGGCAGCTGAACACTGAAGCTTTCTTT.

The CDR3, as DNA: TGCGCCAGCAGCGCGGGGACTAGCGGATACACAGATACGCAGTATTTT. This encodes CASSAGTSGYTDTQYF. This rearrangement joins TRBV5-1 to TRBJ2-3; 11 positions agree with TRBD2. The CDR3 consists of 16 residues. Unmatched junction bases numbered 6, after V lost 4 bases and J lost 2 bases. Germline values: CDR1 SGHRS, CDR2 YFSETQ.

The chain links TRBV9 to TRBJ2-5; D remains ambiguous. The V end was cut by 4 bases, the J end by 2 bases, with 18 bases between. This CDR3 comprises 16 residues. The V gene's germline CDR1 is SGDLS and CDR2 YYNGEE. The CDR3 loop is CASSPTRGRIQETQYF. The CDR3 region has the DNA TGTGCCAGCAGCCCTACCAGAGGACGAATACAAGAGACCCAGTACTTC.

The gene calls are TRBV27 and TRBJ2-1; TRBD1 agrees at 8 bases. The trim removed 2 bases at V and 3 bases at J, leaving 3 bases unmatched. Germline loops: CDR1 MNHEY, CDR2 SMNVEV (reference sequence). This CDR3 has 15 amino acids. DNA for the CDR3: TGTGCCAGCAGTTTACTTGGGACAGGCTACAATGAGCAGTTCTTC. The encoded protein is CASSLLGTGYNEQFF.

The chain has TRBV10-3 and TRBJ1-2; D gene ambiguous. Germline V gives CDR1 ENHRY, CDR2 SYGVKD. The CDR3 runs to 12 residues. Trimming took 0 bases from V and 4 from J, leaving 3 bases between them. CDR3 bases: TGTGCCATCAGTGAGTCCGCCTATGGCTACACCTTC. Translating gives CAISESAYGYTF.

The rearrangement uses TRBV5-4 and TRBJ2-7; maybe TRBD2 (6 bases). The CDR3 consists of 14 residues. From germline, CDR1 is SGHNT and CDR2 YYREEE (reference sequence). Trimming pared 6 bases from V and 5 bases from J, leaving 18 bases between. CDR3 DNA: TGTGCCAGCACCCGGGGGTTGATCGGTGACGAGCAGTACTTC. Encoded protein: CASTRGLIGDEQYF. The full variable domain, completed using reference TRBV5-4 and TRBJ2-7, is ETGVTQSPTHLIKTRGQQVTLRCSSQSGHNTVSWYQQALGQGPQFIFQYYREEENGRGNFPPRFSGLQFPNYSSELNVNALELDDSALYLCASTRGLIGDEQYFGPGTRLTVT.

The chain combines TRBV28 with TRBJ1-2; 8 bases align to TRBD1. The trim removed 5 bases at V and 8 bases at J, leaving 10 bases unmatched. This CDR3 has 14 amino acids. Looked up from germline, CDR1 is MDHEN and CDR2 is SYDVKM. The CDR3 loop is CASSPPDRVYGYTF. The CDR3 bases are TGTGCCAGCAGTCCCCCGGACAGGGTCTACGGCTACACCTTC.

J is TRBJ1-5 and V is TRBV19; D is unclear. The CDR3 is made up of 15 amino acids. The V gene's germline CDR1 is LNHDA and CDR2 SQIVND (reference sequence). Trimming removed 8 bases from V and 3 bases from J, with 17 bases in between. The CDR3 here is CASAPTAGYNQPQHF. Here the CDR3 DNA reads TGTGCCAGTGCCCCGACTGCCGGGTACAATCAGCCCCAGCATTTT.

This chain connects TRBV11-2 to TRBJ2-1; D uncertain. Germline-derived CDR1 and CDR2 are SGHAT and FQNNGV. Deletions cut 3 bases from V and 4 bases from J, with 10 bases between. CDR3 length: 14 amino acids. CDR3 in amino acids: CASSFGPTYNEQFF. The CDR3 nucleotides are TGTGCCAGCAGCTTCGGACCTACGTACAATGAGCAGTTCTTC.

The chain couples TRBV6-1 to TRBJ1-5, with 8 nucleotides matching TRBD1. Losses at the gene ends were 2 bases for V and 4 bases for J; bases not matched to a gene: 1. The CDR3 is made up of 14 amino acids. Germline V gives CDR1 MNHNS, CDR2 SASEGT. The CDR3 DNA follows: TGTGCCAGCAGTGAAAACAGGGGGAATCAGCCCCAGCATTTT. Translating gives CASSENRGNQPQHF.

CDR3 DNA sequence: TGTGCCAGCAGTGAAGCTCGCGGCCAAGAGACCCAGTACTTC. Translating it yields CASSEARGQETQYF. The chain recombines TRBV6-1 with TRBJ2-5; D is uncertain. The V gene lost 0 bases and the J gene lost 1 base, with 6 bases spanning the gap. The CDR3 has 14 amino acids. Per germline, CDR1 MNHNS and CDR2 SASEGT.

The chain joins TRBV3-1 (or the pseudogene TRBV3-2) to TRBJ2-7; unclear D gene. Trimming removed 0 bases at V and 4 bases at J, with 10 bases between. Germline V lookup: CDR1 LGHDT, CDR2 YNNKEL (reference sequence). The CDR3 is made up of 14 amino acids. CDR3 sequence reads: CASSQEGIPYEQYF. Here the CDR3 DNA reads TGTGCCAGCAGCCAAGAGGGGATCCCTTACGAGCAGTACTTC.

This chain connects TRBV27 to TRBJ1-3; D is unclear. Germline loops: CDR1 MNHEY, CDR2 SMNVEV (reference sequence). The CDR3 extends over 13 amino acids. Trimming took 6 bases from V and 0 from J, leaving 6 bases between them. In DNA, the CDR3 is TGTGCCAGCAGATCCATCTCTGGAAACACCATATATTTT. It encodes CASRSISGNTIYF.

The J gene is TRBJ1-3, the V gene TRBV7-2, with no clear D. V lost 1 base, J lost 0 bases, and 7 bases lay in between. The CDR3 is 15 residues long. CDR1 is SGHTA and CDR2 is FQGNSA in the germline V gene. CDR3 in DNA: TGTGCCAGCAGCTTAGACAGTCGCTCTGGAAACACCATATATTTT. It yields the protein CASSLDSRSGNTIYF.

The rearrangement links TRBV27 to TRBJ2-3; 7 positions agree with TRBD2. Germline CDR1 and CDR2: MNHEY and SMNVEV (reference sequence). The CDR3 sequence is 13 residues long. The V and J ends lost 3 bases and 5 bases, in that order; junction bases with no gene match: 2. CDR3: CASSFGRGDTQYF. The DNA for the CDR3 is TGTGCCAGCAGTTTTGGGAGGGGAGATACGCAGTATTTT.

This chain joins TRBV6-5 and TRBJ2-7; 10 nucleotides line up with TRBD2. The CDR3 length is 15 residues. Germline values: CDR1 MNHEY, CDR2 SVGAGI. J was trimmed by 2 bases and V by 7 bases; bases with no gene match: 8. The CDR3 DNA follows: TGTGCCAGCACCAAGGTAGCGGGAGGCACCTACGAGCAGTACTTC. Translated, it gives CASTKVAGGTYEQYF.